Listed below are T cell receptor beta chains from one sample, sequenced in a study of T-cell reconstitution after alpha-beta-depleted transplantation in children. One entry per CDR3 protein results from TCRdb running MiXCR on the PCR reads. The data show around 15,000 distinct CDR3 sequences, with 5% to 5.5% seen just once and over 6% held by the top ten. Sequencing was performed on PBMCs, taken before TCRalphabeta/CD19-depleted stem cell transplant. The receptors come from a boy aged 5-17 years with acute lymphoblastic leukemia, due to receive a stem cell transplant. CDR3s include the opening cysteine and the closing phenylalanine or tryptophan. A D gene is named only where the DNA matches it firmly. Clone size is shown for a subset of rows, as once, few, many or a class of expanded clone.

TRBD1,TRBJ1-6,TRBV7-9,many,TGTGCCAGCAGCCTGACAGGGGTAAATTCACCCCTCCACTTT,CASSLTGVNSPLHF
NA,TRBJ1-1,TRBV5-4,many,TGTGCCAGCAGCTTGGAAGGTGAAGCTTTCTTT,CASSLEGEAFF
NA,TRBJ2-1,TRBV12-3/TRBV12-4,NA,TGTGCCATCAGTTTACCCCGTCAGACAGCCCAAAGCTCCTACAATGAGCAGTTCTTC,CAISLPRQTAQSSYNEQFF
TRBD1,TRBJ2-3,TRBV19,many,TGTGCCAGTAGTATACAGGGGGCCCGTACAAGAGATACGCAGTATTTT,CASSIQGARTRDTQYF
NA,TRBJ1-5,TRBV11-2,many,TGTGCCAGCAGCCTCACGGGCAGGGTCGGCGTTCAGCCCCAGCATTTT,CASSLTGRVGVQPQHF
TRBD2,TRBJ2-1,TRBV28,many,TGTGCCAGCAGCTACATGGGGGGGTCCTACAATGAGCAGTTCTTC,CASSYMGGSYNEQFF
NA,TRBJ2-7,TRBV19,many,TGTGCCAGTAGTATAAAGGCGACAAACTCCTACGAGCAGTACTTC,CASSIKATNSYEQYF
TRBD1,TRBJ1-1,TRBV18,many,TGTGCCAGCTCACCCGCCGGGACAGGGAAGGGTACTGAAGCTTTCTTT,CASSPAGTGKGTEAFF
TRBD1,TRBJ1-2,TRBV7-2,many,TGTGCCAGCAGCTTAGTCGGGACAGGGGACTATGGCTACACCTTC,CASSLVGTGDYGYTF
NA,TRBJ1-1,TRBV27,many,TGTGCCAGCAGTTTAAGGGCGGAATATACTGAAGCTTTCTTT,CASSLRAEYTEAFF
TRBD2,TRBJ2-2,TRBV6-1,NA,TGTGCCACCCTGACTAGCGGGGGGACCGTGGAGCTGTTTTTT,CATLTSGGTVELFF
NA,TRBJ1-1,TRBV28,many,TGTGCCACGGGGGGGAACACTGAAGCTTTCTTT,CATGGNTEAFF
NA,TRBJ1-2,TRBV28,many,TGTGCCAGCAGTTTACGGGGGGCGCGTCTCTATGGCTACACCTTC,CASSLRGARLYGYTF
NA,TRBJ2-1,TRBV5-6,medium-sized,TGTGCCAGCAGCTGGAAGGGACCGGGTGAGCAGTTCTTC,CASSWKGPGEQFF
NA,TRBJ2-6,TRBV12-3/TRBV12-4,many,TGTGCCAGCAGTGAGCGGACAGGGGCCAACGTCCTGACTTTC,CASSERTGANVLTF
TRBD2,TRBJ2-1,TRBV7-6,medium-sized,TGTGCCAGCAGCTTAGTTGGACTAGCCAATGAGCAGTTCTTC,CASSLVGLANEQFF
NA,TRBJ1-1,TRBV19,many,TGTGCCAGTAGTATGGGGAGCTCGAGGACTGAAGCTTTCTTT,CASSMGSSRTEAFF
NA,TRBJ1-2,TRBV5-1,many,TGCGCCAGCAGCTTGGCCGGGACCCCCACGAACTATGGCTACACCTTC,CASSLAGTPTNYGYTF
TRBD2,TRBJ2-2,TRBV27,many,TGTGCCAGCAGTTCGGGACTAGCGGGGGGGGTGTTCGGGGAGCTGTTTTTT,CASSSGLAGGVFGELFF
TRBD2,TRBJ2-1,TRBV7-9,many,TGTGCCAGCAGCGAAAGCGGGAGAGCCCACAATGAGCAGTTCTTC,CASSESGRAHNEQFF
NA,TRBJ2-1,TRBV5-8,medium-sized,TGTGCCAGCAGTCGAACAGGACAGCTCTCCTACAATGAGCAGTTCTTC,CASSRTGQLSYNEQFF
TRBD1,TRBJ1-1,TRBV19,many,TGTGCCAGTAGAACACAGGGGGCCTACTCTGAAGCTTTCTTT,CASRTQGAYSEAFF
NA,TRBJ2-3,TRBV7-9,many,TGTGCCAGCAGCTTTCACCTCGGGACCCGAGAAACAGATACGCAGTATTTT,CASSFHLGTRETDTQYF
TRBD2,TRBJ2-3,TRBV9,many,TGTGCCAGCAGCGTTTTTCCGGGGGGGGATGCAGATACGCAGTATTTT,CASSVFPGGDADTQYF
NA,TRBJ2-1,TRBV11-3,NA,TGTGCCAGCAGCCGAAGCTACAATGAGCAGTTCTTC,CASSRSYNEQFF
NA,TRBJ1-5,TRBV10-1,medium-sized,TGCGCCAGGGGCGGGCGGGATCAGCCCCAGCATTTT,CARGGRDQPQHF
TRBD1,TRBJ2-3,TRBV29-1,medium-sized,TGCAGCGTTGCGACAGGGGGTTATGGGACAGATACGCAGTATTTT,CSVATGGYGTDTQYF
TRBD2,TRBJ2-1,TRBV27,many,TGTGCCAGCAGTTTATCGCGACTAGCGAGCTACAATGAGCAGTTCTTC,CASSLSRLASYNEQFF
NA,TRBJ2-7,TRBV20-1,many,TGCAGTGCTAGAACCGGACGGGGACCTCTCTACGAGCAGTACTTC,CSARTGRGPLYEQYF
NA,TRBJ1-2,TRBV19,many,TGTGCCAGTAGTATATTACACCCTGGCGGCTACACCTTC,CASSILHPGGYTF
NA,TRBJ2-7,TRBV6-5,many,TGTGCCAGCCGGAGGGGCACAGTGTTGAGTAACTCCTACGAGCAGTACTTC,CASRRGTVLSNSYEQYF
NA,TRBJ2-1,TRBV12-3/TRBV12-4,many,TGTGCCAGCAGTTGGATGGGGTACAATGAGCAGTTCTTC,CASSWMGYNEQFF
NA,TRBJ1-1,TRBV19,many,TGTGCCAGTAGTATAGTGACGGGGAACACTGAAGCTTTCTTT,CASSIVTGNTEAFF
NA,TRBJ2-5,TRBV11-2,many,TGTGCCAGCAGCTTCGGGCGAGCGCAAGAGACCCAGTACTTC,CASSFGRAQETQYF
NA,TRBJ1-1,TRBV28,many,TGTGCCAGCAATCGACAGTGGAACACTGAAGCTTTCTTT,CASNRQWNTEAFF
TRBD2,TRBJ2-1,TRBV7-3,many,TGTGCCAGCAGCTCGGGGACTAGCGCCAACAATGAGCAGTTCTTC,CASSSGTSANNEQFF
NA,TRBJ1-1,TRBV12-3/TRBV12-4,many,TGTGCCAGCAGTTTACTGACACAGATGAACACTGAAGCTTTCTTT,CASSLLTQMNTEAFF
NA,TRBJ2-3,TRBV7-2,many,TGTGCCAGCAGCTTATCTACGTACAGCACAGATACGCAGTATTTT,CASSLSTYSTDTQYF
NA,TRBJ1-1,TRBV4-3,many,TGCGCCAGCAGCCAAGATGTGGGGACAGAAGCTTTCTTT,CASSQDVGTEAFF
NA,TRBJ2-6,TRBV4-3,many,TGCGCCAGCAGCCAAGAGTTCTCTGGGGCCAACGTCCTGACTTTC,CASSQEFSGANVLTF
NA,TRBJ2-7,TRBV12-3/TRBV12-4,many,TGTGCCAGCAGTTTAAACGAGGGGGTCTCCGAGCAGTACTTC,CASSLNEGVSEQYF
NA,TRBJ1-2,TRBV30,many,TGTGCCTGGAGTGTACAATCATATGGCTACACCTTC,CAWSVQSYGYTF
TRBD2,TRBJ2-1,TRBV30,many,TGTGCCTGGAGTCTAGCGGCATACAATGAGCAGTTCTTC,CAWSLAAYNEQFF